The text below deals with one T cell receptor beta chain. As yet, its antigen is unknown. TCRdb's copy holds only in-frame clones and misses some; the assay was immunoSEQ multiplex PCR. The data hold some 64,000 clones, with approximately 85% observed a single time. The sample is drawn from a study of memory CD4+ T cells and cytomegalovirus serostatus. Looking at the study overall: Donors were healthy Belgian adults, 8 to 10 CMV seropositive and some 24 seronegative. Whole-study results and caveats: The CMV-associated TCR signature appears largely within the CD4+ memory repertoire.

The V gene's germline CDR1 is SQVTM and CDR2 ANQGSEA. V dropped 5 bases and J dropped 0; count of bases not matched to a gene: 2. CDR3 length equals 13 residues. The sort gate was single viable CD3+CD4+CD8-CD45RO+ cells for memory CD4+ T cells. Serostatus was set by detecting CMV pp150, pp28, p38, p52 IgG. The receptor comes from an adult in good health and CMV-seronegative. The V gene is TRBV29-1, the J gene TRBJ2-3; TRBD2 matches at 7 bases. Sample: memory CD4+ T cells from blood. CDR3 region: CSVWGGSTDTQYF. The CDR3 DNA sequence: TGCAGCGTTTGGGGGGGGAGCACAGATACGCAGTATTTT.